There are a few counts of the clone carrying this T cell receptor beta chain. The antigen is not known. This sample was included in a study of human T cells and chemical hapten exposure. Library preparation tagged each individual cDNA molecule with a unique molecular identifier. TCRdb recomputed calls from the RACE reads with MiXCR, one row per CDR3 protein. This sample carries about 80,000 distinct CDR3 sequences, 10% to 13% of them seen once, and the ten largest clones take 1.3% to 1.5%. Study findings and constraints: DPC sensitization left the count of TCRs above 1 in 1000 unchanged.

Germline-derived CDR1 and CDR2 are DFQATT and SNEGSKA (reference sequence). V lost 6 bases to trimming and J lost 1 base, with 19 bases between them. The CDR3 is made up of 15 amino acids. Noted time point: patch test 1, 2 weeks after DPC sensitization. The treatment: therapeutic diphenylcyclopropenone sensitization with weekly scalp DPC. The study extracted total RNA from unfractionated whole blood. The sequence came from a woman aged 45-60 years with alopecia areata. Some clones in this sample may be carry-over from other donors' samples. The chain combines TRBV20-1 with TRBJ2-7, with D perhaps matching TRBD1 (7 bases). The sequencing used whole blood, collected in connection with sensitization to the hapten diphenylcyclopropenone (DPC). The CDR3 sequence is CSAPAGSRGSYEQYF. The DNA of the CDR3 is TGCAGTGCCCCGGCGGGGTCCAGGGGGTCCTACGAGCAGTACTTC.